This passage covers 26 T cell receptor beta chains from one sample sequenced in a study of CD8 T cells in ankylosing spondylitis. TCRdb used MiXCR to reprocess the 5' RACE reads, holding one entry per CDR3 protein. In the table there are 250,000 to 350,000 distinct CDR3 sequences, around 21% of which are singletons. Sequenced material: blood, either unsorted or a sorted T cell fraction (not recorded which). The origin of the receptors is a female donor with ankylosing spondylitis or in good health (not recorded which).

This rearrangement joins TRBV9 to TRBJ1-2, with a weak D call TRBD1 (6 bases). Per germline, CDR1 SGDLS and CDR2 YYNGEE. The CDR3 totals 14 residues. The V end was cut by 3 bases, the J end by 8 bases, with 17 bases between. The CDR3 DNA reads TGTGCCAGCAGCGCGAGGACAGTGGAAGGGGGCTACACCTTC. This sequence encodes CASSARTVEGGYTF. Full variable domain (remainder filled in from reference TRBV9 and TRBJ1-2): DSGVTQTPKHLITATGQRVTLRCSPRSGDLSVYWYQQSLDQGLQFLIQYYNGEERAKGNILERFSAQQFPDLHSELNLSSLELGDSALYFCASSARTVEGGYTFGSGTRLTVV.

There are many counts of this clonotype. CDR3 sequence: CSVEPGKASGRHEQFF. The CDR3 nucleotides read TGCAGCGTTGAACCTGGAAAGGCTAGCGGGAGACATGAGCAGTTCTTC. The chain has TRBV29-1 and TRBJ2-1, with 10 bases aligning to TRBD2. Germline V CDR1 and CDR2: SQVTM, ANQGSEA. J was trimmed by 8 bases and V by 2 bases; bases with no gene match: 12. There are 16 residues in the CDR3.

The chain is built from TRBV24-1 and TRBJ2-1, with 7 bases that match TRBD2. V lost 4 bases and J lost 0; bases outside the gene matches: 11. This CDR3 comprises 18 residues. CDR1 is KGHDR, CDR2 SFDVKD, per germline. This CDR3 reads CATSESGRGESSYNEQFF. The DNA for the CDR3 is TGTGCCACCAGTGAGTCTGGTCGGGGGGAGAGCTCCTACAATGAGCAGTTCTTC.

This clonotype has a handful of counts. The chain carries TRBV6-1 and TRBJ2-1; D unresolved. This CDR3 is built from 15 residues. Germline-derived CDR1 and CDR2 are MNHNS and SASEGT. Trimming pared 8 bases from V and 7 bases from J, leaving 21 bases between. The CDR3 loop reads CASETYTTRGNEQFF. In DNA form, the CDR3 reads TGTGCCAGCGAAACTTACACTACGAGAGGTAATGAGCAGTTCTTC.

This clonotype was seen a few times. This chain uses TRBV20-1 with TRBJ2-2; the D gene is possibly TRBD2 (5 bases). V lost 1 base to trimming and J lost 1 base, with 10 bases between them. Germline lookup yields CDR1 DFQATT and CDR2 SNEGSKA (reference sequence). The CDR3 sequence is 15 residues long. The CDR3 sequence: CSARVAPGNTGELFF. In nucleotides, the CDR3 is TGCAGTGCTAGAGTAGCGCCTGGGAACACCGGGGAGCTGTTTTTT.

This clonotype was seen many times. The CDR3, as DNA: TGCAGTGTGGGTGTAGGAGTTAATCAGCCCCAGCATTTT. It specifies CSVGVGVNQPQHF. The gene calls are TRBV20-1 and TRBJ1-5, with D unclear. The CDR3 totals 13 residues. Deletions cut 7 bases from V and 4 bases from J, with 14 bases between. Looked up from germline, CDR1 is DFQATT and CDR2 is SNEGSKA (reference sequence).

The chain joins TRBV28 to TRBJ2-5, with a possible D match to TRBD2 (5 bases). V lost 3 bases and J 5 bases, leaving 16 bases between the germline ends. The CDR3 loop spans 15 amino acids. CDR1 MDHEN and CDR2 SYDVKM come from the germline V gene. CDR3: CASSLSTNAGETQYF. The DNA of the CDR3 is TGTGCCAGCAGTTTGTCGACTAATGCGGGTGAGACCCAGTACTTC.

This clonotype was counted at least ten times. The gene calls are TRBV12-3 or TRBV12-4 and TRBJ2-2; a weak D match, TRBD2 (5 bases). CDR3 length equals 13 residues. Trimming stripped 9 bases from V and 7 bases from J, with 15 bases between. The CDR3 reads CASKLTEGGELFF. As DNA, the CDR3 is TGTGCCAGTAAACTTACTGAGGGCGGGGAGCTGTTTTTT.

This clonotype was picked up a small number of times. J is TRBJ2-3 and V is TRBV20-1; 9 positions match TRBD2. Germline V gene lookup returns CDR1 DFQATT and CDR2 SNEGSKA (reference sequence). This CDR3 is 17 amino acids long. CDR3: CSESHGLAKRGTDTQYF. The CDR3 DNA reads TGCAGCGAGAGCCACGGACTAGCGAAGAGGGGCACAGATACGCAGTATTTT.

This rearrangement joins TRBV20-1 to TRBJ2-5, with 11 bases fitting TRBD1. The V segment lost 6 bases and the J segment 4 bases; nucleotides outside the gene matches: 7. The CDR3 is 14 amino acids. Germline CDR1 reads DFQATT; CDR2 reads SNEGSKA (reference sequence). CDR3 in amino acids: CSAQDRGRRETQYF. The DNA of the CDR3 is TGCAGTGCCCAGGACAGGGGGCGTCGAGAGACCCAGTACTTC.

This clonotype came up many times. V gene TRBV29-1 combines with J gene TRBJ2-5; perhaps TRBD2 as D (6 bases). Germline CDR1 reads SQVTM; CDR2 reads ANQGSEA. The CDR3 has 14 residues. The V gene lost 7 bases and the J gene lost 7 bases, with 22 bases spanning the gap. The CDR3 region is CSALAAGTLGTQYF. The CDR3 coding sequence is TGCAGCGCCTTAGCGGCGGGAACCCTCGGGACCCAGTACTTC.

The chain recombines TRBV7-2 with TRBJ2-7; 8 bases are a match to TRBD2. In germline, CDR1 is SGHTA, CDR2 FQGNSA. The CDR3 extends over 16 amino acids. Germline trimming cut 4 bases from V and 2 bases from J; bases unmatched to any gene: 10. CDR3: CASSSFPAGGAYEQYF. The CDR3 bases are TGTGCCAGCAGCTCCTTTCCTGCGGGGGGCGCCTACGAGCAGTACTTC. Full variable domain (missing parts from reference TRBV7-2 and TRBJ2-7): GAGVSQSPSNKVTEKGKDVELRCDPISGHTALYWYRQSLGQGLEFLIYFQGNSAPDKSGLPSDRFSAERTGGSVSTLTIQRTQQEDSAVYLCASSSFPAGGAYEQYFGPGTRLTVT.

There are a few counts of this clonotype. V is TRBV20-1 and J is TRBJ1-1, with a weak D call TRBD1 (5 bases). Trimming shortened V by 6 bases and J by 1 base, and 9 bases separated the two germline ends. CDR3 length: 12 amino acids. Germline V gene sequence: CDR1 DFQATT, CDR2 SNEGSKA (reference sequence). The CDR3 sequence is CSATQGNTEAFF. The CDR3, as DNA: TGCAGTGCCACCCAGGGGAACACTGAAGCTTTCTTT.

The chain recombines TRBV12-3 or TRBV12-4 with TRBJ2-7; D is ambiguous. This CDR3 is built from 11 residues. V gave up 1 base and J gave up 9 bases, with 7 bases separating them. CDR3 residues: CASSLGLGQYF. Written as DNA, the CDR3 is TGTGCCAGCAGTTTAGGGCTGGGGCAGTACTTC.

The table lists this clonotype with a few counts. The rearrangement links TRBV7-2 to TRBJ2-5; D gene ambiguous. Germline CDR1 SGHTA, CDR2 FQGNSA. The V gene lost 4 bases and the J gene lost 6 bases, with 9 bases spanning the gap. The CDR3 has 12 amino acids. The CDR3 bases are TGTGCCAGCAGCTCCCAAAGGCAGACCCAGTACTTC. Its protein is CASSSQRQTQYF.

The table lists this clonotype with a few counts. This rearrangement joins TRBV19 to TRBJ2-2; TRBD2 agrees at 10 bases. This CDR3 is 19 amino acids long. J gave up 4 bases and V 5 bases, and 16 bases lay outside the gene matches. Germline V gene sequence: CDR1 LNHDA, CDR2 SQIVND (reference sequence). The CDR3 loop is CASSPLKREGLKPTGELFF. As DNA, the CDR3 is TGTGCCAGTAGTCCCCTCAAGCGGGAGGGCCTGAAACCCACCGGGGAGCTGTTTTTT.

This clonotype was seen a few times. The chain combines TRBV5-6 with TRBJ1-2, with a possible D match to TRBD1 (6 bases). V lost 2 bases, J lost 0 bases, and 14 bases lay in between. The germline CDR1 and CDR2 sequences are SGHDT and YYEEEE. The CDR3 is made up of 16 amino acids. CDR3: CASSFGIWTANYGYTF. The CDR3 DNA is TGTGCCAGCAGCTTCGGCATTTGGACAGCTAACTATGGCTACACCTTC.

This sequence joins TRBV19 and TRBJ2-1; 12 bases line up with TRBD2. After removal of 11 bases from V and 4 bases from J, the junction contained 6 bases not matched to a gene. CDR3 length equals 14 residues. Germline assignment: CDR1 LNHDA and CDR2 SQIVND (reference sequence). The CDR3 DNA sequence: TGTGCCTGCCAGACTAGCGGGAGATACAATGAGCAGTTCTTC. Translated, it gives CACQTSGRYNEQFF. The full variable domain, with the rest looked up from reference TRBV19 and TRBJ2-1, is DGGITQSPKYLFRKEGQNVTLSCEQNLNHDAMYWYRQDPGQGLRLIYYSQIVNDFQKGDIAEGYSVSREKKESFPLTVTSAQKNPTAFYLCACQTSGRYNEQFFGPGTRLTVL.

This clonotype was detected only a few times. For the CDR3, the DNA is TGTGCCAGCAGCTCCGGACTAGCGGGAGGGAGAAGTGAGCAGTTCTTC. Residues: CASSSGLAGGRSEQFF. The chain carries TRBV7-2 and TRBJ2-1, with 15 bases fitting TRBD2. The CDR3 loop spans 16 amino acids. Germline V lookup: CDR1 SGHTA, CDR2 FQGNSA. V shed 4 bases, J shed 9 bases, and the junction held 7 bases outside the gene matches.

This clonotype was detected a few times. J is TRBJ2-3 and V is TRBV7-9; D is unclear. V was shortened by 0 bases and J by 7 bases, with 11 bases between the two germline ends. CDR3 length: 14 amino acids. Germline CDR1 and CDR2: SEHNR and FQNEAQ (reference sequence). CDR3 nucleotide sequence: TGTGCCAGCAGCTTAGCGGAAACTACACATACGCAGTATTTT. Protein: CASSLAETTHTQYF.

CDR3 nucleotides: TGCAGCGTTGGGGACAGCGGAGAGACCCAGTACTTC. Residues: CSVGDSGETQYF. This chain connects TRBV29-1 to TRBJ2-5; TRBD1 matches 7 bases. The CDR3 has 12 amino acids. J lost 4 bases, V lost 4 bases, and 3 bases had no gene match. Looked up from germline, CDR1 is SQVTM and CDR2 is ANQGSEA.

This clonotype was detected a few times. CDR3 coding DNA: TGCAGTGCTAGGAGCCTAGCGGGAGGAACAGATACGCAGTATTTT. Amino acid sequence: CSARSLAGGTDTQYF. V is TRBV20-1 and J is TRBJ2-3; 11 bases are shared with TRBD2. The CDR3 contains 15 residues. Germline V gene sequence: CDR1 DFQATT, CDR2 SNEGSKA (reference sequence). J was trimmed by 3 bases and V by 3 bases; bases with no gene match: 5.

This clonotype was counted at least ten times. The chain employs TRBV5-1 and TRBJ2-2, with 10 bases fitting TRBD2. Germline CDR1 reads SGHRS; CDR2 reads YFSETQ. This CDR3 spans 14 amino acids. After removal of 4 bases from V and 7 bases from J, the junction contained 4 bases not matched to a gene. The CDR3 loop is CASSPSGSVGELFF. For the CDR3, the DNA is TGCGCCAGCAGCCCTAGCGGGAGCGTCGGGGAGCTGTTTTTT. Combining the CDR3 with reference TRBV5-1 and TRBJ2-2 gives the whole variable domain KAGVTQTPRYLIKTRGQQVTLSCSPISGHRSVSWYQQTPGQGLQFLFEYFSETQRNKGNFPGRFSGRQFSNSRSEMNVSTLELGDSALYLCASSPSGSVGELFFGEGSRLTVL.

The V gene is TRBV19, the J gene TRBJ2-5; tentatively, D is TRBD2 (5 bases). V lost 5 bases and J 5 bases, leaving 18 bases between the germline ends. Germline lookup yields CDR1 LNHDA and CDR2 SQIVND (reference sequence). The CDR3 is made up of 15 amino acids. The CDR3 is CASSVLATGKETQYF. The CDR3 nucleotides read TGTGCCAGTAGTGTTCTCGCAACGGGAAAGGAGACCCAGTACTTC.

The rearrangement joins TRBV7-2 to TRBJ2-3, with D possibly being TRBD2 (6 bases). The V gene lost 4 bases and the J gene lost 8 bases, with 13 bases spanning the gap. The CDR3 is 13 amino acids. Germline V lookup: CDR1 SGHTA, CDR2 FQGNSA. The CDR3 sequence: CASSSRLDATQYF. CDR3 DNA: TGTGCCAGCAGCTCCCGACTAGATGCTACGCAGTATTTT. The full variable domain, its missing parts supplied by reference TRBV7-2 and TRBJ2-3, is GAGVSQSPSNKVTEKGKDVELRCDPISGHTALYWYRQSLGQGLEFLIYFQGNSAPDKSGLPSDRFSAERTGGSVSTLTIQRTQQEDSAVYLCASSSRLDATQYFGPGTRLTVL.

The CDR3 sequence: CASSFRTYYEQYF. CDR3 coding DNA: TGTGCCAGCAGTTTTAGGACATACTACGAGCAGTACTTC. The chain employs TRBV28 and TRBJ2-7; TRBD1 might be the D (5 bases). Between the trimmed V and J ends, which lost 3 bases and 3 bases, there was a span of 9 bases. The CDR3 sequence is 13 residues long. Germline assignment: CDR1 MDHEN and CDR2 SYDVKM.